The rows below give T cell receptor beta chains drawn from one sample of a study of blood T cell repertoires in COVID-19. Sequenced by immunoSEQ multiplex PCR; TCRdb stores in-frame clones only, minus some. Of under 200,000 clones listed, 88% are singletons. The sequenced sample was peripheral blood. The receptor set was obtained from a man aged 35-49 years with active or convalescent COVID-19. CDR3s include the opening cysteine and the closing phenylalanine or tryptophan. D genes are given only for firm matches. Only some rows state a clone size, as once, few, many or a class for expanded clones.

-,TRBV7-9,TRBJ1-1,13,TRBD1,CASSAQQGSEAFF,TGTGCCAGCAGCGCCCAACAGGGGAGTGAAGCTTTCTTT
once,TRBV4-2,TRBJ1-4,16,-,CASSQDEGAANEKLFF,TGTGCCAGCAGCCAAGATGAAGGCGCGGCTAATGAAAAACTGTTTTTT
-,TRBV10-3,TRBJ2-3,17,TRBD2,CAISEGYSGGFTDTQYF,TGTGCCATCAGTGAAGGTTATTCGGGGGGGTTCACAGATACGCAGTATTTT
-,TRBV30,TRBJ1-5,14,TRBD1,CAWTPGRGPQPQHF,TGTGCCTGGACCCCTGGCAGGGGGCCTCAGCCCCAGCATTTT
-,TRBV10-1,TRBJ1-5,13,-,CASVDWGNQPQHF,TGCGCCAGCGTCGACTGGGGCAATCAGCCCCAGCATTTT
-,TRBV7-8,TRBJ2-7,14,-,CASSLGGASYEQYF,TGTGCCAGCAGCTTAGGTGGGGCCTCCTACGAGCAGTACTTC
-,TRBV27,TRBJ2-2,16,TRBD2,CASSILAGTNTGELFF,TGTGCCAGCAGTATCCTAGCGGGCACCAACACCGGGGAGCTGTTTTTT
-,TRBV21-1,TRBJ1-5,14,-,CASSPRGGNQPQHF,TGTGCCAGCAGCCCCAGGGGAGGCAATCAGCCCCAGCATTTT
-,TRBV4-3,TRBJ2-7,15,-,CASSQDPDSLNEQYF,TGCGCCAGCAGCCAAGACCCGGACTCTCTGAACGAGCAGTACTTC
-,TRBV7-2,TRBJ1-4,14,TRBD1,CASSSGGANEKLFF,TGTGCCAGCAGCTCAGGGGGTGCTAATGAAAAACTGTTTTTT
few,TRBV6-6,TRBJ1-5,15,TRBD1,CASSPSRQGGQPQHF,TGTGCCAGCAGCCCATCCCGACAGGGCGGCCAGCCCCAGCATTTT
-,TRBV3-1/TRBV3-2,TRBJ2-3,18,TRBD2,CASSKGLAVSLSTDTQYF,TGTGCCAGCAGCAAGGGACTAGCGGTCAGCCTAAGCACAGATACGCAGTATTTT
-,TRBV5-6,TRBJ2-7,16,TRBD1,CASSLLQGALLYEQYF,TGTGCCAGCAGCCTTCTACAGGGGGCTCTGCTTTACGAGCAGTACTTC
once,TRBV24-1,TRBJ2-7,12,-,CATSDHKNEQYF,TGTGCCACCAGTGACCACAAAAACGAGCAGTACTTC
-,TRBV5-1,TRBJ2-5,15,TRBD1,CASSPGQGGPETQYF,TGCGCCAGCAGCCCGGGACAGGGAGGCCCTGAGACCCAGTACTTC
-,TRBV10-2,TRBJ2-2,17,TRBD2,CASSEWASGTNTGELFF,TGCGCCAGCAGTGAGTGGGCTAGCGGAACGAACACCGGGGAGCTGTTTTTT
-,TRBV7-2,TRBJ2-1,15,TRBD2,CASSLGLAAVNEQFF,TGTGCCAGCAGCCTTGGTCTAGCGGCGGTCAATGAGCAGTTCTTC
-,TRBV5-6,TRBJ1-2,14,-,CASSNGQSNYGYTF,TGTGCCAGCAGCAACGGACAGTCTAACTATGGCTACACCTTC
-,TRBV19,TRBJ2-7,14,-,CASSMSSTPYEQYF,TGTGCCAGTAGTATGTCGAGCACTCCCTACGAGCAGTACTTC
-,TRBV10-3,TRBJ1-5,13,-,CATGGVSNQPQHF,TGTGCCACCGGAGGGGTGAGCAATCAGCCCCAGCATTTT
-,TRBV6-5,TRBJ2-1,12,-,CASTGGSNEQFF,TGTGCCAGCACGGGGGGCAGCAATGAGCAGTTCTTC
-,TRBV4-3,TRBJ1-1,14,TRBD1,CASSQATGFAEAFF,TGCGCCAGCAGCCAAGCGACAGGGTTTGCTGAAGCTTTCTTT
-,TRBV10-3,TRBJ2-7,14,-,CAIRFTGDSYEQYF,TGTGCCATCAGGTTTACAGGAGACTCCTACGAGCAGTACTTC
-,TRBV6-2/TRBV6-3,TRBJ1-2,15,TRBD1,CASSKGQGRMDGYTF,TGTGCCAGCAGTAAGGGACAGGGGCGGATGGATGGCTACACCTTC
-,TRBV11-3,TRBJ2-2,15,-,CASSFWLAEIGELFF,TGTGCCAGCAGCTTTTGGCTAGCAGAGATCGGGGAGCTGTTTTTT
-,TRBV6-6,TRBJ1-1,13,-,CASSYSTGGEAFF,TGTGCCAGCAGTTACTCAACGGGTGGTGAAGCTTTCTTT
-,TRBV15,TRBJ2-7,16,-,CATSRDNGEVRHEQYF,TGTGCCACCAGCAGAGATAACGGAGAGGTTCGCCACGAGCAGTACTTC
once,TRBV19,TRBJ1-1,13,-,CASSNVLNTEAFF,TGTGCCAGTAGTAATGTACTTAACACTGAAGCTTTCTTT
-,TRBV5-1,TRBJ1-1,15,TRBD1,CASSLEGTANTEAFF,TGCGCCAGCAGCTTGGAAGGGACAGCTAACACTGAAGCTTTCTTT
-,TRBV3-1/TRBV3-2,TRBJ1-1,14,-,CASSQGGPGTEAFF,TGTGCCAGCAGCCAGGGGGGGCCGGGCACTGAAGCTTTCTTT
-,TRBV9,TRBJ2-2,16,-,CASSVAWGQGTGELFF,TGTGCCAGCAGCGTAGCTTGGGGCCAAGGCACCGGGGAGCTGTTTTTT
once,TRBV20-1,TRBJ2-7,11,-,CSVPDRNEQYF,TGCAGTGTCCCCGACAGGAACGAGCAGTACTTC
-,TRBV5-1,TRBJ2-7,12,TRBD1,CASRDRGQEQYF,TGCGCCAGCCGGGACAGGGGGCAAGAGCAGTACTTC
-,TRBV27,TRBJ2-7,15,TRBD1,CASIRTGPLVDEQYF,TGTGCCAGCATACGGACAGGACCGTTGGTTGACGAGCAGTACTTC
-,TRBV6-5,TRBJ2-4,15,-,CASGNPQGSKNIQYF,TGTGCCAGCGGAAACCCACAGGGTTCCAAAAACATTCAGTACTTC
-,TRBV6-2/TRBV6-3,TRBJ2-7,13,TRBD1,CASSYKQGAEQYF,TGTGCCAGCAGTTATAAGCAGGGGGCCGAGCAGTACTTC
-,TRBV7-2,TRBJ1-5,13,-,CASSLEPNQPQHF,TGTGCCAGCAGCTTAGAGCCCAATCAGCCCCAGCATTTT